This T cell receptor beta chain was recovered during a study of blood T cell repertoires in COVID-19. Methods used by the authors: Estimated nucleated cell counts came from reference gene primer amplification. Measured with immunoSEQ multiplex PCR; TCRdb has only the in-frame clones, and not every one. V, J and clone size derive from that table, while D and trimming were established from the DNA sequence. Of 300,000 to 350,000 clones in the sample, about nine tenths were seen once. Trimming removed 2 bases from V and 5 bases from J; junction bases left unmatched: 8. The germline gives CDR1 MNHNS, CDR2 SASEGT. The length of the CDR3 is 15 residues.

This sequence originates from a woman aged 25 to 45 with COVID-19, enrolled during active disease. This chain uses TRBV6-1 with TRBJ2-7; 8 bases are shared with TRBD1. Sequenced: peripheral blood. Here the CDR3 DNA reads TGTGCCAGCAGTGAAACAGGGGGGAAAGTCCACGAGCAGTACTTC. Amino acids: CASSETGGKVHEQYF.